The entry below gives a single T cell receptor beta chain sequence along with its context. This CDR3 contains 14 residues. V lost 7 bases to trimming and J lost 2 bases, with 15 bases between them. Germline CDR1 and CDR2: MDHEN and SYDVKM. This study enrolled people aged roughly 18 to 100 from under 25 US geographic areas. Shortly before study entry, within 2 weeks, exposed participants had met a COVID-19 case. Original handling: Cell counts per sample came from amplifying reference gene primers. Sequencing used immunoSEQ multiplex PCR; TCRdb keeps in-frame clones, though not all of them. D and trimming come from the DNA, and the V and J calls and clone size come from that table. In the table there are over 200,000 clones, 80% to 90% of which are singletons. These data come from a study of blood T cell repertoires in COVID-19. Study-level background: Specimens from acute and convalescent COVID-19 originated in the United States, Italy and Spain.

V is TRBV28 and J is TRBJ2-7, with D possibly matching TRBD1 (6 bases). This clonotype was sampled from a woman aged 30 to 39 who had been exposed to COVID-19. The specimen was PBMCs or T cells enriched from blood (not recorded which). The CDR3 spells CASTTPGQAYEQYF. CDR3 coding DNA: TGTGCCAGCACCACTCCGGGACAAGCCTACGAGCAGTACTTC.